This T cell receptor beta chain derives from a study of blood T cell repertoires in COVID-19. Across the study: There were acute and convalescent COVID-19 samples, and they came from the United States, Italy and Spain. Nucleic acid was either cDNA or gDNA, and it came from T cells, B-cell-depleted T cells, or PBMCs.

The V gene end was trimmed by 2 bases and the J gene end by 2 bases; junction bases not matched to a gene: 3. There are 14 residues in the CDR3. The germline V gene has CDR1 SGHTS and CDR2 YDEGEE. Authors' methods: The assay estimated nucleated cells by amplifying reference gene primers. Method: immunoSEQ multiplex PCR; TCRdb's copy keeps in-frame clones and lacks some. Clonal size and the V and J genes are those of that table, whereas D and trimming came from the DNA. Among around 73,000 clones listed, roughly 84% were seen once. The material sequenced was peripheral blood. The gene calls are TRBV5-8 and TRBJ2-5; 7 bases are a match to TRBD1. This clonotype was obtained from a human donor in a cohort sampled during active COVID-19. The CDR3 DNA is TGTGCCAGCAGCTTTGGACAGGTGCAAGAGACCCAGTACTTC. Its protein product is CASSFGQVQETQYF.